This TCR beta chain was sequenced for a study of radiation and T cells in renal cell carcinoma. At the level of the study: Nephrectomy followed 15 Gy stereotactic body radiation by 4 weeks.

The protocol was immunoSEQ multiplex PCR, while the TCRdb copy is restricted to in-frame clones and leaves out a portion. The sample lists roughly 49,000 clones, 80% occurring once. Time point here: blood 2 weeks post-SBRT. Treatment denoted: 15 Gy SBRT to primary tumor, nephrectomy 4 weeks later. After SBRT, blood was collected at 2 and 4 weeks, plus baseline. Concerning this clone: What it recognizes is unknown.

The study's findings and limits: From baseline, blood top tumor clonotypes peaked at 2 weeks post-radiation. Baseline intratumoral clonotype presence is unknown without pretreatment biopsies.

Looked up from germline, CDR1 is SGHVS and CDR2 is FQNEAQ. The CDR3 runs 17 residues. Germline trimming cut 1 base from V and 4 bases from J; bases unmatched to any gene: 8. This sample comprised blood, obtained from a patient whose treatment included radiotherapy and nephrectomy. The clonotype originates from a woman aged 70-85 years with renal cell carcinoma. The chain uses TRBV7-8 and TRBJ2-5, with 11 nucleotides matching TRBD2. The CDR3 sequence is CASSLVTSGSTGETQYF. The DNA of the CDR3 is TGTGCCAGCAGCTTAGTCACTAGCGGGAGTACAGGAGAGACCCAGTACTTC.